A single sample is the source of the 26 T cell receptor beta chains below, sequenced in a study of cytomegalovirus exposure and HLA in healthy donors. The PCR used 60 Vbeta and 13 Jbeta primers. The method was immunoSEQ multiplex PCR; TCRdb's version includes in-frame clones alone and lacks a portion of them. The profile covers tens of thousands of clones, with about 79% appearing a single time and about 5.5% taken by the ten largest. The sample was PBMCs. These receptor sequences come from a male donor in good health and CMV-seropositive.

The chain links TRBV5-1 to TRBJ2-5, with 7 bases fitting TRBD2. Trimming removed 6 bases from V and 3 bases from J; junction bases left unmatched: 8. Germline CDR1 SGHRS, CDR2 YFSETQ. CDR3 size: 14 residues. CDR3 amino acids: CASTLGAGEETQYF. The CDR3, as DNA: TGCGCCAGCACCCTAGGGGCGGGGGAAGAGACCCAGTACTTC.

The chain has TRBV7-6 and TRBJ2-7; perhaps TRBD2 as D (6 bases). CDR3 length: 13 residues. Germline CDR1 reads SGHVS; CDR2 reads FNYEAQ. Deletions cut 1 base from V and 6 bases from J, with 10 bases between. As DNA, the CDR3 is TGTGCCAGCAGCTTAGTGCTGGGGGGCGAGCAGTACTTC. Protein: CASSLVLGGEQYF.

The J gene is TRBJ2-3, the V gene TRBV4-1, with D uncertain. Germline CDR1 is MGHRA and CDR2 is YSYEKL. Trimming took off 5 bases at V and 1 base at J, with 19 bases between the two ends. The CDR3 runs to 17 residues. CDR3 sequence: CASSYPSREVRTDTQYF. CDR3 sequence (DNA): TGCGCCAGCAGCTATCCATCAAGAGAAGTCCGCACAGATACGCAGTATTTT.

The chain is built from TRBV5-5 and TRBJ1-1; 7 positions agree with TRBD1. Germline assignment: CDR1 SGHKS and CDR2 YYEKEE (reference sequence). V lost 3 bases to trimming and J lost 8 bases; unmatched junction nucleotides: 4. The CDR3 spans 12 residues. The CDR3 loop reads CASSWTGSEAFF. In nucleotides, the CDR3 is TGTGCCAGCAGCTGGACAGGATCGGAAGCTTTCTTT.

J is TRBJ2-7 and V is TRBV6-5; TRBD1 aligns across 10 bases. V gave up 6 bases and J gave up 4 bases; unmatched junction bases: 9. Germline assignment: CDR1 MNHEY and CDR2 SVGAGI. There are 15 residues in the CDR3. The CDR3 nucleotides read TGTGCCAGCAGGCCTTCGGGACAGGGGAAATACGAGCAGTACTTC. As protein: CASRPSGQGKYEQYF.

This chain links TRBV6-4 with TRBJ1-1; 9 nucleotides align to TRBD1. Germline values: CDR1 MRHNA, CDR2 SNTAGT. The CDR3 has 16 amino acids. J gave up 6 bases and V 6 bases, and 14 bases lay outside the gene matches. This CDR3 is CASSRKRGQGVSEAFF. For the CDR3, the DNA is TGTGCCAGCAGCAGAAAACGGGGACAGGGTGTCTCTGAAGCTTTCTTT.

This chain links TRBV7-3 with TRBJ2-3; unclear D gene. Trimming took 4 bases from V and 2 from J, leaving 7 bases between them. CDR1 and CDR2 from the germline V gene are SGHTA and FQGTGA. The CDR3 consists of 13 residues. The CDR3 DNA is TGTGCCAGCAGCTCCCAGAACACAGATACGCAGTATTTT. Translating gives CASSSQNTDTQYF.

CDR3 bases: TGTGCCAGTCGGACAGGGAATCAGCCCCAGCATTTT. This translates into CASRTGNQPQHF. The J gene is TRBJ1-5, the V gene TRBV19; 8 bases are shared with TRBD1. V lost 8 bases and J lost 4; bases outside the gene matches: 1. CDR3 size: 12 residues. Germline V lookup: CDR1 LNHDA, CDR2 SQIVND (reference sequence).

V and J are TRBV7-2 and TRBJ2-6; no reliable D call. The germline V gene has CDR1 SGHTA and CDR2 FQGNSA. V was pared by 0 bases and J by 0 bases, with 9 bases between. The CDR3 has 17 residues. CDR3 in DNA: TGTGCCAGCAGCTTAGCGGGCCTTCTCTCTGGGGCCAACGTCCTGACTTTC. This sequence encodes CASSLAGLLSGANVLTF. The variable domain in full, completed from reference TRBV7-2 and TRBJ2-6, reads GAGVSQSPSNKVTEKGKDVELRCDPISGHTALYWYRQSLGQGLEFLIYFQGNSAPDKSGLPSDRFSAERTGGSVSTLTIQRTQQEDSAVYLCASSLAGLLSGANVLTFGAGSRLTVL.

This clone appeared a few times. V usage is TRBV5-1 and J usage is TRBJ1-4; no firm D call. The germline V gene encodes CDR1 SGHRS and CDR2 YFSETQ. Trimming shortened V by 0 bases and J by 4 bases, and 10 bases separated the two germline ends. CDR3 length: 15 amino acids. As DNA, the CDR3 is TGCGCCAGCAGCTTGGGCAGGCAAAGTAATGAAAAACTGTTTTTT. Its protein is CASSLGRQSNEKLFF.

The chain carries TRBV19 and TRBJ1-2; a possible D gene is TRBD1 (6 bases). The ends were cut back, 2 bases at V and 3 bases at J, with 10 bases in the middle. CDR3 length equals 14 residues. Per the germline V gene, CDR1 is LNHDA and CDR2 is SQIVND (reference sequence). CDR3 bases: TGTGCCAGTAGTATAAGGACAGCGCACTATGGCTACACCTTC. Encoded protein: CASSIRTAHYGYTF.

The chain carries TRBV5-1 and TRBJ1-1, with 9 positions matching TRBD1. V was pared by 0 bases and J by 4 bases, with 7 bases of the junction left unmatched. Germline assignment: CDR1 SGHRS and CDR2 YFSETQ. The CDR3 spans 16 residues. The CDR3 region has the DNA TGCGCCAGCAGCTTGGAAGGACAGGGGTGGACCACTGAAGCTTTCTTT. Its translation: CASSLEGQGWTTEAFF.

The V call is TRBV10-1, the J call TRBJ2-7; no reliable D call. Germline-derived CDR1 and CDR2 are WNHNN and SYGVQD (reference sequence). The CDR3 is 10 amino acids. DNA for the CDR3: TGCGCCAGCAGCGCCTGTTGTGAGGCGGTC. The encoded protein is CASSACCEAV.

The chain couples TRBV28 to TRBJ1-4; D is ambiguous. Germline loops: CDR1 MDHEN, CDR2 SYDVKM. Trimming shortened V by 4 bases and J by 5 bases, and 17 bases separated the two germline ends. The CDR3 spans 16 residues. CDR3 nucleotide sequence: TGTGCCAGCAGTTCGGCTTTCAGCCGAGGAAATGAAAAACTGTTTTTT. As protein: CASSSAFSRGNEKLFF.

CDR3 nucleotide sequence: TGTGCCAGCAGCGGCAGGGGTCAGGATTGGAGGAATGAAAAACTGTTTTTT. Residues: CASSGRGQDWRNEKLFF. J is TRBJ1-4 and V is TRBV7-9, with D possibly being TRBD1 (6 bases). V was clipped by 5 bases and J by 5 bases, with 21 bases between them. The CDR3 sequence is 17 residues long. CDR1 is SEHNR and CDR2 is FQNEAQ in the germline V gene (reference sequence).

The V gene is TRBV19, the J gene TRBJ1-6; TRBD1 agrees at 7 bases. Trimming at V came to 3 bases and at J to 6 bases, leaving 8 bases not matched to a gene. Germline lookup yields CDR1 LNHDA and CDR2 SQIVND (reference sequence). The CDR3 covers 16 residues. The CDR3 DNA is TGTGCCAGTAGTATGGGGCCGACAGGGAGTAATTCACCCCTCCACTTT. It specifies CASSMGPTGSNSPLHF.

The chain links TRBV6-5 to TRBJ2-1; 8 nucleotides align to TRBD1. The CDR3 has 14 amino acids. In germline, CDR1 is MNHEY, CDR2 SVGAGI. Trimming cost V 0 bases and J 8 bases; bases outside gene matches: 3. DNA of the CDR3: TGTGCCAGCAGTTACTCGATGGACAGGGATGAGCAGTTCTTC. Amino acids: CASSYSMDRDEQFF.

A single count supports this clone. As DNA, the CDR3 is TGTGCCAGCAGCTTAGGACAGTTCACAGATACGCAGTATTTT. It specifies CASSLGQFTDTQYF. The V and J genes are TRBV5-4 and TRBJ2-3; D might be TRBD1 (6 bases). The V end was cut by 2 bases, the J end by 2 bases, with 9 bases between. In germline, CDR1 is SGHNT, CDR2 YYREEE (reference sequence). The length of the CDR3 is 14 residues.

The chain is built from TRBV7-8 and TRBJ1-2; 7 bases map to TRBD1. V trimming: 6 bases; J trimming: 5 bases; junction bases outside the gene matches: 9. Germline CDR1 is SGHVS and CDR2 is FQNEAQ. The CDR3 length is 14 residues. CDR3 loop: CASRRDRTLYGYTF. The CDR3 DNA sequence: TGTGCCAGCAGAAGGGACAGAACCTTGTATGGCTACACCTTC.

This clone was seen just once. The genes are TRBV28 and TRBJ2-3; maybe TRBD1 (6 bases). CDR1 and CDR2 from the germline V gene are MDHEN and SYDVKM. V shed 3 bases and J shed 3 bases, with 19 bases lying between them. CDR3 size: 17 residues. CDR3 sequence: CASSLLFLQGKTDTQYF. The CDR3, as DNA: TGTGCCAGCAGTTTGTTGTTTTTGCAGGGGAAGACAGATACGCAGTATTTT. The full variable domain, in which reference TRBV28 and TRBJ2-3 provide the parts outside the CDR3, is DVKVTQSSRYLVKRTGEKVFLECVQDMDHENMFWYRQDPGLGLRLIYFSYDVKMKEKGDIPEGYSVSREKKERFSLILESASTNQTSMYLCASSLLFLQGKTDTQYFGPGTRLTVL.

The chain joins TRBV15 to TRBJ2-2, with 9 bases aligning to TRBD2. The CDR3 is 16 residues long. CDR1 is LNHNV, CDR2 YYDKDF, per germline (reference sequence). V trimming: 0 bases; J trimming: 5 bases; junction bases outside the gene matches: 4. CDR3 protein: CATSRDLGLATGELFF. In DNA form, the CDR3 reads TGTGCCACCAGCAGAGATCTAGGACTAGCGACCGGGGAGCTGTTTTTT.

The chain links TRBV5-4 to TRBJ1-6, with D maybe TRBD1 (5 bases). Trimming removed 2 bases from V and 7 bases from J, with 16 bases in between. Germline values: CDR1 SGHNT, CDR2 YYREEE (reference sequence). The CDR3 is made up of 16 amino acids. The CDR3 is CASSFPGQGLNSPLHF. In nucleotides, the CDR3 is TGTGCCAGCAGCTTCCCTGGTCAGGGACTGAATTCACCCCTCCACTTT.

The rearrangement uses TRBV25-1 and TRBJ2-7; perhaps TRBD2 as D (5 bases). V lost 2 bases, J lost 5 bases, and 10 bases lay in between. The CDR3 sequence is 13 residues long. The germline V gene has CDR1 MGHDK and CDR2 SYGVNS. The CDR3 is CASSEGSGNEQYF. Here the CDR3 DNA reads TGTGCCAGCAGTGAAGGCTCCGGGAACGAGCAGTACTTC.

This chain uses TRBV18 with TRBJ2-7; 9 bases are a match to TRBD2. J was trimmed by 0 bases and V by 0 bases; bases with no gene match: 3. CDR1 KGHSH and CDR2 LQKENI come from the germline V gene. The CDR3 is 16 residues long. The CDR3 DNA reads TGTGCCAGCTCACCACCGGCTAGCGGGGACTCCTACGAGCAGTACTTC. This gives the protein CASSPPASGDSYEQYF.

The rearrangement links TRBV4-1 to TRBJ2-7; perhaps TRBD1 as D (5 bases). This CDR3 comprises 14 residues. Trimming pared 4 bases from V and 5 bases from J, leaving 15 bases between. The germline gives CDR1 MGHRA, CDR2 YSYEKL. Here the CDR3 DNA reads TGCGCCAGCAGCCCGAAAAAGGGGTCCCACGAGCAGTACTTC. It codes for CASSPKKGSHEQYF.

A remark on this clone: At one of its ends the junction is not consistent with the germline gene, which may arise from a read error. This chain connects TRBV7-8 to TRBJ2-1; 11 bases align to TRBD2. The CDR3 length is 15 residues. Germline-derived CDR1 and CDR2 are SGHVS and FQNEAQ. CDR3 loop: CASGFRLAGYNEQFF. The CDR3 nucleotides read TGTGCCAGCGGCTTCCGACTAGCGGGGTACAATGAGCAGTTCTTC. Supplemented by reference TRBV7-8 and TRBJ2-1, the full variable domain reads GAGVSQSPRYKVAKRGQDVALRCDPISGHVSLFWYQQALGQGPEFLTYFQNEAQLDKSGLPSDRFFAERPEGSVSTLKIQRTQQEDSAVYLCASGFRLAGYNEQFFGPGTRLTVL.